Below are 11 T cell receptor beta chains sequenced from a single sample in a study of T cells in localized non-small cell lung cancer. TCRdb's copy holds only in-frame clones and misses some; the assay was immunoSEQ multiplex PCR. The sample holds under 8,000 clones, roughly 92% seen once. The sequences come from peripheral blood, collected before any cancer treatment. These TCRs come from a woman aged 40-69 years with stage I lung adenocarcinoma.

V is TRBV18 and J is TRBJ1-4; no clear D gene. The CDR3 covers 15 residues. V lost 3 bases and J 4 bases, leaving 12 bases between the germline ends. The germline V gene encodes CDR1 KGHSH and CDR2 LQKENI. The CDR3 coding sequence is TGTGCCAGCTCACCCCCCCCCGGACGTAATGAAAAACTGTTTTTT. Translated, it gives CASSPPPGRNEKLFF. Based on the CDR3 plus reference TRBV18 and TRBJ1-4, the full variable domain is NAGVMQNPRHLVRRRGQEARLRCSPMKGHSHVYWYRQLPEEGLKFMVYLQKENIIDESGMPKERFSAEFPKEGPSILRIQQVVRGDSAAYFCASSPPPGRNEKLFFGSGTQLSVL.

The J gene is TRBJ2-4, the V gene TRBV5-6, with D unclear. From germline, CDR1 is SGHDT and CDR2 YYEEEE. CDR3 size: 16 residues. The germline V and J ends were trimmed by 3 bases and 2 bases, with 15 bases remaining between them. CDR3 nucleotide sequence: TGTGCCAGCAGCTGGGCCAACCAGAGGACCAAAAACATTCAGTACTTC. Protein: CASSWANQRTKNIQYF.

The genes are TRBV30 and TRBJ2-7; TRBD1 might be the D (6 bases). This CDR3 is built from 14 residues. Germline lookup yields CDR1 GTSNPN and CDR2 SVGIG (reference sequence). The V end was cut by 3 bases, the J end by 2 bases, with 14 bases between. The CDR3 coding sequence is TGTGCCTGGAGACCCAAGGGGGACCCCTACGAGCAGTACTTC. Its protein is CAWRPKGDPYEQYF.

The chain links TRBV25-1 to TRBJ2-6; no clear D gene. Germline V gene lookup returns CDR1 MGHDK and CDR2 SYGVNS. The length of the CDR3 is 14 residues. Trimming removed 4 bases from V and 0 bases from J, with 4 bases in between. CDR3 DNA sequence: TGTGCCAGCAGTGGTTCCTCTGGGGCCAACGTCCTGACTTTC. It specifies CASSGSSGANVLTF.

The J gene is TRBJ1-5, the V gene TRBV5-1, with TRBD1 identical over 7 bases. The ends lost 0 bases at V and 7 bases at J; junction bases unmatched: 4. Germline V gives CDR1 SGHRS, CDR2 YFSETQ. CDR3 length: 14 amino acids. The CDR3 nucleotides read TGCGCCAGCAGCTTGGGACAGGGTGGCCAGCCCCAGCATTTT. Amino acids: CASSLGQGGQPQHF. Filled out from reference TRBV5-1 and TRBJ1-5, the complete variable domain reads KAGVTQTPRYLIKTRGQQVTLSCSPISGHRSVSWYQQTPGQGLQFLFEYFSETQRNKGNFPGRFSGRQFSNSRSEMNVSTLELGDSALYLCASSLGQGGQPQHFGDGTRLSIL.

The chain links TRBV7-2 to TRBJ1-2; TRBD1 might be the D (5 bases). Trimming shortened V by 2 bases and J by 4 bases, and 17 bases separated the two germline ends. This CDR3 contains 16 residues. CDR1 is SGHTA, CDR2 FQGNSA, per germline. For the CDR3, the DNA is TGTGCCAGCAGCTTAAAAGGGGCGACGGGATCCTATGGCTACACCTTC. Its protein product is CASSLKGATGSYGYTF.

The V and J genes are TRBV5-8 and TRBJ1-2, with 8 positions matching TRBD1. CDR3 length equals 14 residues. After removal of 0 bases from V and 4 bases from J, the junction contained 2 bases not matched to a gene. CDR1 and CDR2 (germline): SGHTS, YDEGEE. The CDR3 nucleotides read TGTGCCAGCAGCTTGGGGGACAGGAGCTATGGCTACACCTTC. Translated: CASSLGDRSYGYTF.

Notes on this clone: The identical CDR3 is also encoded by other nucleotide sequences in the sample. The chain carries TRBV7-9 and TRBJ2-1, with D possibly being TRBD2 (5 bases). The CDR3 is 16 residues long. The germline V gene has CDR1 SEHNR and CDR2 FQNEAQ (reference sequence). V lost 4 bases, J lost 3 bases, and 16 bases lay in between. The CDR3 sequence: CASSWELGVVYNEQFF. In DNA, the CDR3 is TGTGCCAGCAGCTGGGAGCTCGGGGTGGTCTACAATGAGCAGTTCTTC.

The genes are TRBV9 and TRBJ1-2; TRBD1 matches at 10 bases. The CDR3 consists of 15 residues. CDR1 and CDR2 (germline): SGDLS, YYNGEE. The J segment lost 5 bases and the V segment lost 3 bases, leaving 7 bases of the junction unmatched. CDR3 nucleotide sequence: TGTGCCAGCAGCGCCGGACAGGGGGATGTATATGGCTACACCTTC. Translating gives CASSAGQGDVYGYTF.

V gene TRBV9 combines with J gene TRBJ2-7; possibly TRBD1 for D (6 bases). V shed 4 bases and J shed 7 bases, with 18 bases lying between them. In germline, CDR1 is SGDLS, CDR2 YYNGEE. The CDR3 has 14 amino acids. The CDR3: CASSPRTERGEQYF. The CDR3 coding sequence is TGTGCCAGCAGCCCCCGGACAGAGCGTGGGGAGCAGTACTTC. The full variable domain, rest sourced from reference TRBV9 and TRBJ2-7, is DSGVTQTPKHLITATGQRVTLRCSPRSGDLSVYWYQQSLDQGLQFLIQYYNGEERAKGNILERFSAQQFPDLHSELNLSSLELGDSALYFCASSPRTERGEQYFGPGTRLTVT.

The V gene is TRBV6-6, the J gene TRBJ2-5; no definite D call. Per the germline V gene, CDR1 is MNHNY and CDR2 is SVGAGI (reference sequence). The CDR3 has 11 residues. V was clipped by 5 bases and J by 2 bases, with 3 bases between them. CDR3 nucleotides: TGTGCCAGCAGTCAACAAGAGACCCAGTACTTC. As protein: CASSQQETQYF.